Below are 19 T cell receptor beta chains sequenced from a single sample in a study of post-analysis software for immune sequencing data. These receptors lack a known antigen. TCR beta cDNA libraries included unique molecular identifiers. TCRdb ran MiXCR on the PCR reads and lists one entry per CDR3 protein. The sample holds over 700,000 distinct CDR3 sequences; 25% to 30% are singletons and the top ten take under 0.7%. The study, taken as a whole, reports: The five TRBV segments detected at higher frequency in patients than in controls included TRBV5-6, TRBV5-1 and TRBV20-1.

What was sequenced was blood. The receptors stem from a girl aged 5-17 years with multiple sclerosis.

The chain joins TRBV7-2 to TRBJ1-6; D remains unclear. With 4 bases removed from V and 6 bases from J, the gap between germline ends came to 13 bases. The germline CDR1 and CDR2 sequences are SGHTA and FQGNSA. The CDR3 sequence is 15 residues long. Here the CDR3 reads CASSYPGRTNSPLHF. In DNA, the CDR3 is TGTGCCAGCAGCTACCCGGGCAGGACTAATTCACCCCTCCACTTT.

The chain links TRBV7-2 to TRBJ2-4; D is uncertain. Germline assignment: CDR1 SGHTA and CDR2 FQGNSA. The CDR3 extends over 13 amino acids. Trimming took 4 bases from V and 9 from J, leaving 13 bases between them. In DNA, the CDR3 is TGTGCCAGCAGCTACGGCGTGAGTTCCATTCAGTACTTC. Translation gives CASSYGVSSIQYF.

This sequence joins TRBV7-2 and TRBJ2-6; weak D call: TRBD2 (6 bases). Germline CDR1 is SGHTA and CDR2 is FQGNSA. V shed 5 bases and J shed 3 bases, with 20 bases lying between them. This CDR3 contains 18 residues. The CDR3 sequence: CASSPLRQAGYGANVLTF. CDR3 sequence (DNA): TGTGCCAGCAGCCCTCTCCGGCAGGCGGGATATGGGGCCAACGTCCTGACTTTC.

This clonotype was recorded only once. V and J are TRBV27 and TRBJ1-5, with 9 bases identical to TRBD1. Germline lookup yields CDR1 MNHEY and CDR2 SMNVEV (reference sequence). CDR3 length equals 16 residues. Germline trimming cut 6 bases from V and 3 bases from J; bases unmatched to any gene: 9. In DNA, the CDR3 is TGTGCCAGCAGATCTAAACAGGGGGCTATCAATCAGCCCCAGCATTTT. Translating it yields CASRSKQGAINQPQHF.

The chain is built from TRBV4-1 and TRBJ2-3; D might be TRBD2 (6 bases). The CDR3 loop spans 17 amino acids. Germline CDR1 reads MGHRA; CDR2 reads YSYEKL. V lost 4 bases and J lost 6, with 23 bases in between. The CDR3: CASSPTDLGGSRDTQYF. The CDR3 DNA is TGCGCCAGCAGCCCGACGGACCTCGGGGGTTCGCGGGATACGCAGTATTTT.

This clonotype was recorded a few times. CDR3: CASSYSFQSNSPLHF. The CDR3 nucleotides read TGTGCCAGCAGTTACTCTTTCCAGAGCAATTCACCCCTCCACTTT. The chain has TRBV6-5 and TRBJ1-6; no clear D gene. Germline assignment: CDR1 MNHEY and CDR2 SVGAGI. Trimming removed 0 bases at V and 7 bases at J, with 10 bases between. This CDR3 is 15 amino acids long.

A word on this clonotype: A clone one base away is much larger, so this may be a read error. V gene TRBV7-2 combines with J gene TRBJ2-1, with D perhaps being TRBD1 or TRBD2 (6 bases each). Trimming cost V 5 bases and J 9 bases, with 23 bases left between them. Germline V lookup: CDR1 SGHTA, CDR2 FQGNSA. The CDR3 sequence is 16 residues long. CDR3 DNA: TGTGCCAGCAGCCCCCCGGGGGCCTCCCGTGGTGTTGAGCAGTTCTTC. Its protein is CASSPPGASRGVEQFF.

This clonotype has more than one count but fewer than ten. The chain has TRBV20-1 and TRBJ2-1; 8 positions match TRBD2. V trimming: 4 bases; J trimming: 1 base; junction bases outside the gene matches: 9. The CDR3 is made up of 16 amino acids. In germline, CDR1 is DFQATT, CDR2 SNEGSKA (reference sequence). The CDR3 bases are TGCAGTGCTAAGAGGCTAGCGGGCAATTCCTACAATGAGCAGTTCTTC. Encoded protein: CSAKRLAGNSYNEQFF.

In its sample, this clonotype was seen a few times. The J gene is TRBJ1-1, the V gene TRBV5-1; D not certain. Germline assignment: CDR1 SGHRS and CDR2 YFSETQ. V dropped 0 bases and J dropped 2 bases, with 11 bases sitting between them. The CDR3 runs to 15 residues. Here the CDR3 reads CASSLGAVPNTEAFF. The CDR3 bases are TGCGCCAGCAGCTTGGGGGCAGTCCCTAACACTGAAGCTTTCTTT.

This clonotype was recorded a few times. The chain employs TRBV4-3 and TRBJ2-1, with TRBD1 identical over 10 bases. V lost 3 bases and J lost 6; bases outside the gene matches: 8. Germline CDR1 LGHNA, CDR2 YSLEER. The CDR3 is made up of 16 amino acids. The CDR3: CASSHDTGTGANEQFF. CDR3 bases: TGCGCCAGCAGCCATGATACCGGGACAGGGGCCAATGAGCAGTTCTTC.

The chain joins TRBV29-1 to TRBJ2-3; D gene uncertain. Between the trimmed V and J ends, which lost 3 bases and 5 bases, there was a span of 12 bases. Looked up from germline, CDR1 is SQVTM and CDR2 is ANQGSEA. The CDR3 is made up of 13 amino acids. In nucleotides, the CDR3 is TGCAGCGTTGATGAAGGTGGGGTAGATACGCAGTATTTT. Its protein is CSVDEGGVDTQYF.

This clonotype was picked up a small number of times. For the CDR3, the DNA is TGCAGCGGATCCGATGAAAAACTGTTTTTT. The encoded protein is CSGSDEKLFF. The rearrangement uses TRBV29-1 and TRBJ1-4; no clear D gene. The CDR3 has 10 amino acids. Germline V CDR1 and CDR2: SQVTM, ANQGSEA. Trimming took off 7 bases at V and 6 bases at J, with 6 bases between the two ends.

This clonotype was detected ten times or more. The V and J genes are TRBV7-2 and TRBJ2-7; D is ambiguous. The length of the CDR3 is 12 residues. Germline V gene data show CDR1 as SGHTA and CDR2 as FQGNSA. Trimming left V 5 bases short and J 0 bases short, with 5 bases between. In DNA form, the CDR3 reads TGTGCCAGCAGCGGTAGCTCCTACGAGCAGTACTTC. The encoded protein is CASSGSSYEQYF.

This clonotype was counted between two and nine times. The chain is built from TRBV11-2 and TRBJ1-1; maybe TRBD1 (5 bases). The V end lost 5 bases, the J end lost 3 bases, and 13 bases lay between the germline ends. Germline V gene sequence: CDR1 SGHAT, CDR2 FQNNGV. The CDR3 length is 14 residues. CDR3 DNA: TGTGCCAGCAGCCCCCGGGTGGGGGACACTGAAGCTTTCTTT. Translating gives CASSPRVGDTEAFF.

This clonotype was observed a handful of times. The chain uses TRBV27 and TRBJ1-2, with D possibly being TRBD1 (5 bases). This CDR3 is built from 15 residues. V lost 5 bases and J 8 bases, leaving 21 bases between the germline ends. Germline CDR1 is MNHEY and CDR2 is SMNVEV (reference sequence). The CDR3 is CASSHHRGQRPGYTF. The CDR3 nucleotides read TGTGCCAGCAGTCACCACCGAGGACAAAGGCCGGGCTACACCTTC.

This clonotype came up a few times. The gene calls are TRBV5-1 and TRBJ2-3, with 7 bases identical to TRBD2. V trimming: 0 bases; J trimming: 0 bases; junction bases outside the gene matches: 4. The CDR3 has 16 amino acids. In germline, CDR1 is SGHRS, CDR2 YFSETQ. CDR3 sequence: CASSLVQRGSTDTQYF. Here the CDR3 DNA reads TGCGCCAGCAGCTTGGTGCAGCGGGGAAGCACAGATACGCAGTATTTT.

A remark on this clonotype: With a much larger clone just one base away, this may be a read error. The chain carries TRBV5-1 and TRBJ2-7, with TRBD2 matching 9 bases. This CDR3 spans 16 amino acids. In germline, CDR1 is SGHRS, CDR2 YFSETQ. This CDR3 is CASSLEVAGVSYERYF. In DNA form, the CDR3 reads TGCGCCAGCAGCTTGGAAGTAGCGGGGGTTTCCTACGAGCGGTACTTC. The full variable domain, in which reference TRBV5-1 and TRBJ2-7 provide the parts outside the CDR3, is KAGVTQTPRYLIKTRGQQVTLSCSPISGHRSVSWYQQTPGQGLQFLFEYFSETQRNKGNFPGRFSGRQFSNSRSEMNVSTLELGDSALYLCASSLEVAGVSYERYFGPGTRLTVT.

CDR3 in amino acids: CASRPATTEAFF. The CDR3 bases are TGTGCCAGCAGGCCCGCTACCACTGAAGCTTTCTTT. The genes are TRBV2 and TRBJ1-1; the D is unclear. The V gene lost 6 bases and the J gene lost 4 bases, with 9 bases spanning the gap. The CDR3 is 12 amino acids. Germline V gene lookup returns CDR1 SNHLY and CDR2 FYNNEI.

This clonotype was observed a handful of times. The rearrangement joins TRBV7-2 to TRBJ1-3, with 7 bases lining up with TRBD1. With V trimmed by 5 bases and J by 0 bases, 4 bases remained unmatched. The V gene's germline CDR1 is SGHTA and CDR2 FQGNSA. This CDR3 is built from 15 residues. CDR3 DNA: TGTGCCAGCAGCCCGGACAGGTTCTCTGGAAACACCATATATTTT. The encoded protein is CASSPDRFSGNTIYF.